This T cell receptor beta chain originates from a study of post-analysis software for immune sequencing data. The library was made from cDNA and included unique molecular identifiers. TCRdb re-derived calls from the PCR reads in MiXCR, one entry per CDR3 protein. The sample lists roughly 870,000 distinct CDR3 sequences, 53% occurring once. This clonotype was seen a few times. The target antigen is unknown. The CDR3 has 14 amino acids. Germline lookup yields CDR1 MGHRA and CDR2 YSYEKL. Trimming removed 10 bases at V and 1 base at J, with 17 bases between. Notes on the study in general: Several TRBV segments were more frequent in patients than controls; TRBV5-6, TRBV5-1 and TRBV20-1 belonged to this group.

V and J are TRBV4-1 and TRBJ2-7; D unresolved. Sequencing used blood. This clonotype was obtained from a girl aged 10 to 17 with multiple sclerosis. Here the CDR3 reads CATARVPLSYEQYF. The CDR3 DNA reads TGCGCCACCGCACGGGTCCCACTATCCTACGAGCAGTACTTC.